These 18 T cell receptor beta chains were all obtained from the same sample, sequenced in a study of blood T cell repertoires in COVID-19. Sequenced by immunoSEQ multiplex PCR; TCRdb stores in-frame clones only, minus some. This sample yields roughly 130,000 clones, of which approximately 89% are seen a single time; 3% to 4.5% belongs to the top ten. The source material was peripheral blood. The receptors come from a woman aged 60-70 years with acute or convalescent COVID-19.

The J gene is TRBJ1-5, the V gene TRBV28, with 7 bases identical to TRBD1. The CDR3 is made up of 15 amino acids. The junction had 11 bases not matched to a gene; V was cut back by 6 bases and J by 6 bases. Germline V lookup: CDR1 MDHEN, CDR2 SYDVKM. The CDR3 sequence is CASSSTGWRGQPQHF. As DNA, the CDR3 is TGTGCCAGCAGCTCGACAGGGTGGAGGGGTCAGCCCCAGCATTTT. Using reference TRBV28 and TRBJ1-5 for the parts outside the CDR3, the full variable domain is DVKVTQSSRYLVKRTGEKVFLECVQDMDHENMFWYRQDPGLGLRLIYFSYDVKMKEKGDIPEGYSVSREKKERFSLILESASTNQTSMYLCASSSTGWRGQPQHFGDGTRLSIL.

J is TRBJ1-1 and V is TRBV6-5; TRBD1 is a possible D gene (5 bases). This CDR3 has 16 amino acids. Germline CDR1 and CDR2: MNHEY and SVGAGI. V lost 1 base to trimming and J lost 4 bases, with 16 bases between them. The CDR3 region is CASSYLWAGGGTEAFF. In nucleotides, the CDR3 is TGTGCCAGCAGTTACTTGTGGGCCGGGGGGGGCACTGAAGCTTTCTTT.

The chain couples TRBV3-1 (or the pseudogene TRBV3-2) to TRBJ1-2; D remains unclear. The V end lost 1 base, the J end lost 4 bases, and 4 bases lay between the germline ends. In germline, CDR1 is LGHDT, CDR2 YNNKEL (reference sequence). This CDR3 has 12 amino acids. The CDR3 is CASSQVGYGYTF. The CDR3, as DNA: TGTGCCAGCAGCCAAGTCGGCTATGGCTACACCTTC.

J is TRBJ2-7 and V is TRBV3-1 (or the pseudogene TRBV3-2); 10 bases are shared with TRBD1. V shed 4 bases, J shed 8 bases, and the junction held 2 bases outside the gene matches. The length of the CDR3 is 12 residues. Germline V gives CDR1 LGHDT, CDR2 YNNKEL (reference sequence). The CDR3 DNA follows: TGTGCCAGCAGCCGGGGACAGGGGCAGCAGTACGTC. Translation gives CASSRGQGQQYV.

V and J are TRBV20-1 and TRBJ1-1; no clear D gene. Trimming left V 3 bases short and J 7 bases short, with 12 bases between. The CDR3 runs to 12 residues. Germline lookup yields CDR1 DFQATT and CDR2 SNEGSKA (reference sequence). The CDR3 DNA is TGCAGTGCTAGTTTTGGCCCGAATGAAGCTTTCTTT. Encoded protein: CSASFGPNEAFF.

The J gene is TRBJ2-3, the V gene TRBV23-1; possibly TRBD2 for D (5 bases). TRBV23-1 is given ORF status, its function remaining uncertain. The CDR3 totals 14 residues. V lost 10 bases to trimming and J lost 4 bases, with 18 bases between them. This CDR3 is CANQWERFPDTQYF. The DNA of the CDR3 is TGCGCCAACCAGTGGGAGAGGTTTCCAGATACGCAGTATTTT.

The gene calls are TRBV19 and TRBJ2-5; 8 positions agree with TRBD2. CDR1 is LNHDA and CDR2 is SQIVND in the germline V gene (reference sequence). The CDR3 has 15 residues. Losses at the gene ends were 3 bases for V and 5 bases for J; bases not matched to a gene: 8. The DNA for the CDR3 is TGTGCCAGTAGTATCGGGGGGGCCCTACTGGAGACCCAGTACTTC. As protein: CASSIGGALLETQYF.

The chain is built from TRBV5-6 and TRBJ1-1; D may be TRBD1 (5 bases). This CDR3 is built from 14 residues. CDR1 and CDR2 from the germline V gene are SGHDT and YYEEEE. V lost 1 base, J lost 2 bases, and 9 bases lay in between. The CDR3 loop reads CASSLPGFNTEAFF. The CDR3 nucleotides are TGTGCCAGCAGCTTGCCAGGGTTCAACACTGAAGCTTTCTTT.

The V gene is TRBV6-5, the J gene TRBJ2-7, with TRBD2 matching over 7 bases. Germline trimming cut 0 bases from V and 12 bases from J; bases unmatched to any gene: 8. The CDR3 is made up of 13 amino acids. From germline, CDR1 is MNHEY and CDR2 SVGAGI. The CDR3 loop is CASSYSTRDYLYF. Written as DNA, the CDR3 is TGTGCCAGCAGTTACTCCACCCGGGACTACTTGTACTTC.

The CDR3 reads CASSEWTGKPYTF. The CDR3 nucleotides read TGTGCCAGCAGTGAATGGACAGGGAAACCGTACACCTTC. This rearrangement joins TRBV2 to TRBJ1-2; 8 nucleotides line up with TRBD1. CDR3 length equals 13 residues. With 2 bases clipped from V and 11 bases from J, the junction kept 7 bases outside the gene matches. Germline assignment: CDR1 SNHLY and CDR2 FYNNEI.

The rearrangement joins TRBV29-1 to TRBJ2-5; a weak D match, TRBD2 (5 bases). The CDR3 runs to 12 residues. Germline V gene lookup returns CDR1 SQVTM and CDR2 ANQGSEA. The V end was cut by 4 bases, the J end by 4 bases, with 10 bases between. The CDR3 loop is CSVVSRGETQYF. The CDR3 nucleotides read TGCAGCGTTGTGTCTCGGGGAGAGACCCAGTACTTC.

The chain carries TRBV7-6 and TRBJ2-1; 15 positions match TRBD2. Germline V CDR1 and CDR2: SGHVS, FNYEAQ. CDR3 size: 19 residues. With 5 bases clipped from V and 1 base from J, the junction kept 9 bases outside the gene matches. The DNA of the CDR3 is TGTGCCAGCAGCCCGAGGGGGACTAGCGGGAGGAAATCCTACAATGAGCAGTTCTTC. Translation gives CASSPRGTSGRKSYNEQFF.

The chain uses TRBV5-4 and TRBJ1-5; D is possibly TRBD1 (5 bases). The V gene lost 5 bases and the J gene lost 10 bases, with 19 bases spanning the gap. CDR3 size: 14 residues. Germline V gives CDR1 SGHNT, CDR2 YYREEE (reference sequence). As DNA, the CDR3 is TGTGCCAGCAGGCGGGACCTACGAGAGGGTCCCCAGCATTTT. The encoded protein is CASRRDLREGPQHF.

This chain connects TRBV5-1 to TRBJ2-1; 7 bases are shared with TRBD1. The V and J ends lost 4 bases and 2 bases, in that order; junction bases with no gene match: 6. CDR3 size: 15 residues. CDR1 SGHRS and CDR2 YFSETQ come from the germline V gene. CDR3 in DNA: TGCGCCAGCAGCCTGGAAGGGGGCCCCTACAATGAGCAGTTCTTC. It specifies CASSLEGGPYNEQFF.

The chain employs TRBV7-9 and TRBJ1-2; possibly TRBD1 for D (6 bases). V was pared by 2 bases and J by 8 bases, with 12 bases between. The CDR3 contains 13 residues. Germline CDR1 reads SEHNR; CDR2 reads FQNEAQ (reference sequence). CDR3 residues: CASSLRPGDGYTF. DNA for the CDR3: TGTGCCAGCAGCTTACGGCCAGGGGACGGCTACACCTTC.

V and J are TRBV6-6 and TRBJ1-2, with D unresolved. The CDR3 covers 11 residues. The germline CDR1 and CDR2 sequences are MNHNY and SVGAGI (reference sequence). Trimming left V 7 bases short and J 4 bases short, with 7 bases between. The CDR3 region is CASNSGYGYTF. The DNA for the CDR3 is TGTGCCAGCAACTCGGGCTATGGCTACACCTTC.

The rearrangement uses TRBV7-2 and TRBJ1-4, with 8 positions matching TRBD1. This CDR3 region has 14 residues. Germline CDR1 SGHTA, CDR2 FQGNSA. V dropped 3 bases and J dropped 6; count of bases not matched to a gene: 3. The CDR3 reads CASSLDRADEKLFF. CDR3 coding DNA: TGTGCCAGCAGCTTGGACAGGGCGGATGAAAAACTGTTTTTT.

V gene TRBV12-3 or TRBV12-4 combines with J gene TRBJ2-2; D uncertain. This CDR3 has 11 amino acids. V was pared by 3 bases and J by 7 bases, with 3 bases between. Here the CDR3 reads CASSLSGELFF. The CDR3 region has the DNA TGTGCCAGCAGTTTGAGCGGGGAGCTGTTTTTT.